This TCR beta chain was retrieved from a study of blood T cell repertoires in COVID-19. Authors' data handling: Amplifying reference gene primers gave estimates of nucleated cell counts. The repertoire was sequenced with immunoSEQ multiplex PCR; TCRdb's copy has only in-frame clones and lacks some. From that table come the V and J calls and clone size; the DNA was used to work out D and trimming. The sample yields fewer than 250,000 clones, 65% to 90% seen once. The CDR3 is 16 residues long. The trim removed 0 bases at V and 0 bases at J, leaving 3 bases unmatched. From germline, CDR1 is MNHEY and CDR2 SMNVEV (reference sequence). Enrolled through a virtual design, the participants were between 18 and 89 years of age and came from 24 US areas. Clinical history reported by participants formed the basis on which cohorts were assigned.

This clonotype was sampled from a woman in her forties or fifties with acute COVID-19. Specimen: PBMCs or T cells enriched from blood (not recorded which). The genes are TRBV27 and TRBJ2-7, with 9 bases lining up with TRBD2. The chain's CDR3 is CASSLSTSGFSYEQYF. DNA for the CDR3: TGTGCCAGCAGTTTATCGACTAGCGGATTCTCCTACGAGCAGTACTTC.